This T cell receptor beta chain derives from a study of CD8 T cells in Susac syndrome. When the RNA was reverse transcribed, random hexamers were used with an input of roughly 0.45 to 1 ug. Via MiXCR, TCRdb re-called the immunoSEQ multiplex PCR reads, giving one row per CDR3 protein. This table has 150,000 to 200,000 distinct CDR3 sequences, around 94% appearing once. The sequencing input was CD4+ T cells from PBMCs. This receptor was obtained from a human donor with multiple sclerosis.

The CDR3 is CASSWDRAETQYF. The CDR3 nucleotides are TGTGCCAGCAGCTGGGACAGGGCAGAGACCCAGTACTTC. This chain links TRBV5-6 with TRBJ2-5; 9 bases agree with TRBD1. This CDR3 spans 13 amino acids. Germline CDR1 is SGHDT and CDR2 is YYEEEE. The ends lost 3 bases at V and 4 bases at J; junction bases unmatched: 1.